The 4 T cell receptor beta chains reported below all come from one sample, sequenced in a study of early T cells in non-severe SARS-CoV-2 infection. One entry per CDR3 protein, called by TCRdb with MiXCR from the 5' RACE reads. The table shows approximately 62,000 distinct CDR3 sequences, with 9.5% to 15% occurring only once. Material: whole blood. The receptors come from an adult who was a healthcare worker with PCR-confirmed SARS-CoV-2 infection or an uninfected control (not recorded which).

In this sample, this clonotype turned up many times. The gene calls are TRBV7-9 and TRBJ1-1; 7 positions agree with TRBD1. J lost 8 bases, V lost 5 bases, and 2 bases had no gene match. There are 11 residues in the CDR3. The germline V gene has CDR1 SEHNR and CDR2 FQNEAQ (reference sequence). The CDR3 loop is CASSTGVEAFF. DNA for the CDR3: TGTGCCAGCAGCACAGGGGTGGAAGCTTTCTTT.

In its sample, this clonotype was seen many times. This chain joins TRBV29-1 and TRBJ2-5; possibly TRBD1 for D (5 bases). From germline, CDR1 is SQVTM and CDR2 ANQGSEA. V was clipped by 6 bases and J by 2 bases, with 10 bases between them. The CDR3 is 12 amino acids. The CDR3 DNA reads as TGCAGCGTCAGGACAATTCAAGAGACCCAGTACTTC. It codes for CSVRTIQETQYF.

This clonotype was seen a handful of times. This rearrangement joins TRBV28 to TRBJ2-7; D call uncertain. CDR3 length: 13 residues. V was cut by 3 bases and J by 5 bases, with 11 bases left in between. CDR1 and CDR2 (germline): MDHEN, SYDVKM. CDR3: CASSFGELNEQYF. As DNA, the CDR3 is TGTGCCAGCAGTTTCGGAGAACTAAACGAGCAGTACTTC. Filled out from reference TRBV28 and TRBJ2-7, the complete variable domain reads DVKVTQSSRYLVKRTGEKVFLECVQDMDHENMFWYRQDPGLGLRLIYFSYDVKMKEKGDIPEGYSVSREKKERFSLILESASTNQTSMYLCASSFGELNEQYFGPGTRLTVT.

The chain recombines TRBV10-3 with TRBJ1-2; 7 bases fit TRBD1. Germline lookup yields CDR1 ENHRY and CDR2 SYGVKD. V trimming: 6 bases; J trimming: 3 bases; junction bases outside the gene matches: 7. This CDR3 has 14 amino acids. CDR3 DNA: TGTGCCATCAGCCCCAATGACAGGGACTATGGCTACACCTTC. Translation gives CAISPNDRDYGYTF.